The 10 T cell receptor beta chains in this list originate from one sample, sequenced in a study of follicular helper T cells after annual influenza vaccination. The time point here: 2014-2015 season, pre-vaccination. The table came from immunoSEQ multiplex PCR; TCRdb's copy has only in-frame clones and leaves some out. The data contain some 8,200 clones, 65% to 90% of them singletons. Sequenced here: CXCR5+ CD38- circulating T follicular helper cells from blood, sampled on the day of influenza vaccination. Subset defined: circulating Tfh, non-naive CD4+CXCR5+PD-1+ (ICOS+CD38+ or ICOS-CD38-). These receptors originate from an adult who received the influenza vaccine.

This clone turned up a few times. V usage is TRBV2 and J usage is TRBJ2-7, with TRBD2 as a possible D gene (6 bases). Per the germline V gene, CDR1 is SNHLY and CDR2 is FYNNEI. The germline V and J ends were trimmed by 7 bases and 3 bases, with 19 bases remaining between them. The CDR3 loop spans 15 amino acids. The CDR3 DNA sequence: TGTGCCAGCACCGCTCGGGACTCCCCTTACTACGAGCAGTACTTC. Protein sequence: CASTARDSPYYEQYF. Full variable domain (outside the CDR3, taken from reference TRBV2 and TRBJ2-7): EPEVTQTPSHQVTQMGQEVILRCVPISNHLYFYWYRQILGQKVEFLVSFYNNEISEKSEIFDDQFSVERPDGSNFTLKIRSTKLEDSAMYFCASTARDSPYYEQYFGPGTRLTVT.

This clone appeared once. This chain connects TRBV15 to TRBJ1-5; no definite D call. The CDR3 sequence is 14 residues long. Germline loops: CDR1 LNHNV, CDR2 YYDKDF (reference sequence). The ends were cut back, 5 bases at V and 4 bases at J, with 12 bases in the middle. The CDR3 bases are TGTGCCACCAGCCCTATGGCCGGGAATCAGCCCCAGCATTTT. Protein product: CATSPMAGNQPQHF.

V gene TRBV30 combines with J gene TRBJ1-2; D ambiguous. The germline CDR1 and CDR2 sequences are GTSNPN and SVGIG (reference sequence). The CDR3 is 16 residues long. Trimming took off 5 bases at V and 4 bases at J, with 23 bases between the two ends. CDR3 loop: CAWDKGIGSASYGYTF. The DNA for the CDR3 is TGTGCCTGGGACAAGGGAATTGGTTCAGCGTCCTATGGCTACACCTTC. Drawing the rest from reference TRBV30 and TRBJ1-2, the complete variable domain is SQTIHQWPATLVQPVGSPLSLECTVEGTSNPNLYWYRQAAGRGLQLLFYSVGIGQISSEVPQNLSASRPQDRQFILSSKKLLLSDSGFYLCAWDKGIGSASYGYTFGSGTRLTVV.

The genes are TRBV19 and TRBJ2-5; 7 bases map to TRBD1. V gave up 8 bases and J gave up 3 bases; unmatched junction bases: 6. CDR3 length equals 13 residues. CDR1 and CDR2 from the germline V gene are LNHDA and SQIVND (reference sequence). The CDR3 here is CASQNRGEETQYF. The CDR3 DNA follows: TGTGCCAGTCAAAACAGGGGTGAAGAGACCCAGTACTTC.

The rearrangement uses TRBV23-1 and TRBJ2-7, with D tentatively TRBD2 (5 bases). TRBV23-1 has ORF status, its function being uncertain. The V end lost 0 bases, the J end lost 6 bases, and 15 bases lay between the germline ends. The CDR3 consists of 15 residues. CDR3 sequence reads: CASSQSWTGWIEQYF. In DNA form, the CDR3 reads TGCGCCAGCAGTCAATCGTGGACTGGGTGGATCGAGCAGTACTTC.

This chain joins TRBV10-3 and TRBJ2-2; 9 bases align to TRBD2. The CDR3 contains 17 residues. V shed 3 bases, J shed 4 bases, and the junction held 9 bases outside the gene matches. Germline assignment: CDR1 ENHRY and CDR2 SYGVKD. The CDR3 reads CAISDPGLAQSTGELFF. CDR3 bases: TGTGCCATCAGTGACCCGGGACTAGCCCAATCCACCGGGGAGCTGTTTTTT.

The chain uses TRBV19 and TRBJ2-1, with 8 positions matching TRBD1. The CDR3 spans 13 residues. CDR1 LNHDA and CDR2 SQIVND come from the germline V gene (reference sequence). Trimming at V came to 7 bases and at J to 7 bases, leaving 6 bases not matched to a gene. CDR3 protein: CASMDRVKNEQFF. The CDR3 nucleotides are TGTGCCAGTATGGACAGGGTGAAGAATGAGCAGTTCTTC. The whole variable domain, filled in from reference TRBV19 and TRBJ2-1, reads DGGITQSPKYLFRKEGQNVTLSCEQNLNHDAMYWYRQDPGQGLRLIYYSQIVNDFQKGDIAEGYSVSREKKESFPLTVTSAQKNPTAFYLCASMDRVKNEQFFGPGTRLTVL.

The CDR3 reads CASSSTAKRETQYF. The CDR3 DNA is TGTGCCAGCAGTTCGACAGCTAAACGAGAGACCCAGTACTTC. The chain recombines TRBV28 with TRBJ2-5; D might be TRBD1 (5 bases). Germline values: CDR1 MDHEN, CDR2 SYDVKM. This CDR3 comprises 14 residues. The V end lost 4 bases, the J end lost 4 bases, and 13 bases lay between the germline ends.

The rearrangement uses TRBV11-2 and TRBJ2-2, with D possibly matching TRBD2 (6 bases). This CDR3 contains 15 residues. The V end was cut by 3 bases, the J end by 2 bases, with 10 bases between. In germline, CDR1 is SGHAT, CDR2 FQNNGV. CDR3 loop: CASSFPGLNTGELFF. In DNA, the CDR3 is TGTGCCAGCAGCTTCCCGGGACTCAACACCGGGGAGCTGTTTTTT.

The table lists this clone with a count of one. The V gene is TRBV7-9, the J gene TRBJ2-5; TRBD1 aligns across 7 bases. CDR3 length equals 15 residues. The V segment lost 1 base and the J segment 1 base; nucleotides outside the gene matches: 3. The germline V gene encodes CDR1 SEHNR and CDR2 FQNEAQ (reference sequence). The CDR3 DNA sequence: TGTGCCAGCAGCTTAGTAACAGGGGTCCAAGAGACCCAGTACTTC. It encodes CASSLVTGVQETQYF. The full variable domain, completed using reference TRBV7-9 and TRBJ2-5, is DTGVSQNPRHKITKRGQNVTFRCDPISEHNRLYWYRQTLGQGPEFLTYFQNEAQLEKSRLLSDRFSAERPKGSFSTLEIQRTEQGDSAMYLCASSLVTGVQETQYFGPGTRLLVL.